These 12 T cell receptor beta chains were sequenced from one sample in a study of shared clonotypes between healthy human individuals. Repertoires were generated with immunoSEQ multiplex PCR, while TCRdb's copy carries only in-frame clones and drops some. There are 950,000 to 1,100,000 clones in the sample; 75% occur only once, and 1.5% lies in the top ten. The sample comprised memory CD4+ T cells sorted from blood. Subset of the sample: CD45RA-negative fraction. Receptors were obtained from a man younger than 35 in good health.

The chain carries TRBV11-2 and TRBJ1-1; 9 bases are a match to TRBD1. This CDR3 comprises 14 residues. J was trimmed by 7 bases and V by 3 bases; bases with no gene match: 6. Per germline, CDR1 SGHAT and CDR2 FQNNGV. The CDR3 loop reads CASSFGQGTYEAFF. In nucleotides, the CDR3 is TGTGCCAGCAGCTTTGGACAGGGGACATATGAAGCTTTCTTT.

Comment on this clone: The junction and the germline gene differ at one end; a read error may be behind it. The V call is TRBV7-7, the J call TRBJ2-1; 7 nucleotides agree with TRBD1. From germline, CDR1 is SSHAT and CDR2 FNYEAQ (reference sequence). The CDR3 is made up of 13 amino acids. The DNA of the CDR3 is TGTGCTAGCAGCTTCGGGGACAGAAATGAGCAGTTCTTC. Residues: CASSFGDRNEQFF.

The DNA for the CDR3 is TGCGCCAGCAGCCCGATAGCGGGGGTCCTCACAGATACGCAGTATTTT. Protein: CASSPIAGVLTDTQYF. The chain carries TRBV5-1 and TRBJ2-3; 9 bases match TRBD2. This CDR3 spans 16 amino acids. Trimming took 4 bases from V and 2 from J; bases not matched to a gene: 8. Germline loops: CDR1 SGHRS, CDR2 YFSETQ.

About this clone itself: The sample carries other DNA sequences with the same CDR3. CDR3 amino acids: CASSRGTGGQETQYF. The CDR3 nucleotides read TGTGCCAGCAGCCGTGGGACAGGGGGTCAAGAGACCCAGTACTTC. The V gene is TRBV11-2, the J gene TRBJ2-5, with 11 bases that match TRBD1. The CDR3 spans 15 residues. The junction had 4 bases not matched to a gene; V was cut back by 5 bases and J by 2 bases. CDR1 SGHAT and CDR2 FQNNGV come from the germline V gene.

This sequence joins TRBV7-6 and TRBJ1-1; the D gene is possibly TRBD1 (6 bases). This CDR3 comprises 15 residues. The germline V gene encodes CDR1 SGHVS and CDR2 FNYEAQ. V lost 4 bases, J lost 12 bases, and 24 bases lay in between. CDR3 region: CASSSGGVPGQKTFF. For the CDR3, the DNA is TGTGCCAGCAGCTCCGGGGGGGTGCCGGGACAAAAGACTTTCTTT.

The rearrangement links TRBV5-4 to TRBJ1-2; no definite D call. Germline lookup yields CDR1 SGHNT and CDR2 YYREEE (reference sequence). There are 12 residues in the CDR3. V lost 4 bases, J lost 7 bases, and 11 bases lay in between. As DNA, the CDR3 is TGTGCCAGCAGCCAATTGACGGGTGGCTACACCTTC. Amino acid sequence: CASSQLTGGYTF.

The chain employs TRBV27 and TRBJ2-7, with no clear D. This CDR3 spans 15 amino acids. CDR1 is MNHEY, CDR2 SMNVEV, per germline (reference sequence). Trimming left V 6 bases short and J 2 bases short, with 17 bases between. This chain's CDR3 is CASRRTADRAYEQYF. The CDR3 nucleotides read TGTGCCAGCAGGAGAACAGCCGATAGGGCCTACGAGCAGTACTTC.

The CDR3 is CASSPREGYGYTF. CDR3 in DNA: TGTGCCAGCAGTCCCCGGGAGGGTTACGGCTACACCTTC. The J gene is TRBJ1-2, the V gene TRBV9; D ambiguous. Germline loops: CDR1 SGDLS, CDR2 YYNGEE. The CDR3 length is 13 residues. V shed 5 bases and J shed 8 bases, with 16 bases lying between them.

The chain carries TRBV5-6 and TRBJ2-5; D remains unclear. Per germline, CDR1 SGHDT and CDR2 YYEEEE. The CDR3 length is 13 residues. V was trimmed by 0 bases and J by 3 bases, leaving 6 bases between them. This CDR3 is CASSLVVEETQYF. The CDR3, as DNA: TGTGCCAGCAGCTTGGTCGTGGAAGAGACCCAGTACTTC.

The V and J genes are TRBV7-9 and TRBJ1-5, with 9 bases identical to TRBD1. The CDR3 has 15 residues. Trimming cost V 5 bases and J 6 bases; bases outside gene matches: 8. Germline CDR1 reads SEHNR; CDR2 reads FQNEAQ (reference sequence). The CDR3 loop reads CASSKGQGVGQPQHF. CDR3 DNA sequence: TGTGCCAGCAGCAAGGGACAGGGTGTCGGTCAGCCCCAGCATTTT.

This clone was recorded once. J is TRBJ1-5 and V is TRBV29-1; D not resolved. Trimming stripped 3 bases from V and 9 bases from J, with 15 bases between. Germline values: CDR1 SQVTM, CDR2 ANQGSEA. This CDR3 spans 13 amino acids. CDR3 coding DNA: TGCAGCGTTGAGATTGCCGCCGGGTCGCCCCAGCATTTT. The encoded protein is CSVEIAAGSPQHF.

In this sample, this clone turned up a few times. The gene calls are TRBV4-1 and TRBJ1-2; D is unclear. Germline CDR1 reads MGHRA; CDR2 reads YSYEKL. V gave up 4 bases and J gave up 6 bases, with 12 bases separating them. The CDR3 spans 13 residues. The CDR3 DNA is TGCGCCAGCAGCCGGGTGGAATTGGATGGCTACACCTTC. Its translation: CASSRVELDGYTF.